The 13 T cell receptor beta chains listed next were all sequenced from one sample in a study of T-cell reconstitution after alpha-beta-depleted transplantation in children. Unique molecular identifiers featured in how the TCRbeta library was prepared. TCRdb re-called the PCR reads with MiXCR, one entry per CDR3 protein. The sample has some 550,000 distinct CDR3 sequences, 15% to 20% seen once. The sample consisted of PBMCs from the stem cell graft donor, taken from the stem cell graft. These TCRs come from a human donor who donated a stem cell graft to a child with acute lymphoblastic leukemia.

The gene calls are TRBV9 and TRBJ2-5; D unclear. This CDR3 spans 16 amino acids. V was shortened by 0 bases and J by 0 bases, with 12 bases between the two germline ends. Germline V lookup: CDR1 SGDLS, CDR2 YYNGEE. The CDR3 region has the DNA TGTGCCAGCAGCGTAGAGGTCTCCCCCCACCAAGAGACCCAGTACTTC. Its protein product is CASSVEVSPHQETQYF.

The chain uses TRBV5-4 and TRBJ1-1; the match to TRBD1 covers 9 bases. Germline V gene sequence: CDR1 SGHNT, CDR2 YYREEE (reference sequence). The CDR3 has 17 residues. V lost 3 bases, J lost 2 bases, and 11 bases stayed unmatched. The CDR3 sequence: CASSSPSTGGLNTEAFF. For the CDR3, the DNA is TGTGCCAGCAGCTCGCCCTCAACAGGGGGCCTAAACACTGAAGCTTTCTTT.

This clonotype has more than one count but fewer than ten. The genes are TRBV9 and TRBJ2-2; 7 bases map to TRBD2. This CDR3 region has 15 residues. Germline loops: CDR1 SGDLS, CDR2 YYNGEE. Losses at the gene ends were 1 base for V and 6 bases for J; bases not matched to a gene: 6. This chain's CDR3 is CASSVRAGDSGELFF. In DNA, the CDR3 is TGTGCCAGCAGCGTAAGGGCGGGGGACTCCGGGGAGCTGTTTTTT. The full variable domain, in which reference TRBV9 and TRBJ2-2 provide the parts outside the CDR3, is DSGVTQTPKHLITATGQRVTLRCSPRSGDLSVYWYQQSLDQGLQFLIQYYNGEERAKGNILERFSAQQFPDLHSELNLSSLELGDSALYFCASSVRAGDSGELFFGEGSRLTVL.

The genes are TRBV14 and TRBJ2-1; 10 bases are a match to TRBD2. Germline trimming cut 1 base from V and 6 bases from J; bases unmatched to any gene: 3. The germline gives CDR1 SGHDN, CDR2 FVKESK. This CDR3 is built from 15 residues. CDR3 DNA: TGTGCCAGCAGCCAAGGAGCGGGAGGGGTCAATGAGCAGTTCTTC. This translates into CASSQGAGGVNEQFF.

The V gene is TRBV9, the J gene TRBJ2-1; TRBD1 is a possible D gene (6 bases). Per the germline V gene, CDR1 is SGDLS and CDR2 is YYNGEE. CDR3 length: 15 amino acids. V gave up 4 bases and J gave up 4 bases, with 15 bases separating them. CDR3 sequence reads: CASSLQGSPYNEQFF. As DNA, the CDR3 is TGTGCCAGCAGCCTCCAGGGGAGTCCTTACAATGAGCAGTTCTTC.

This chain connects TRBV3-1 to TRBJ1-1; 8 positions agree with TRBD1. The V segment lost 4 bases and the J segment 4 bases; nucleotides outside the gene matches: 5. This CDR3 is 14 amino acids long. The germline gives CDR1 LGHDT, CDR2 YNNKEL (reference sequence). The CDR3 spells CASSRGQVSTEAFF. DNA for the CDR3: TGTGCCAGCAGCCGGGGACAGGTGAGCACTGAAGCTTTCTTT.

This clonotype was detected only a few times. This rearrangement joins TRBV3-1 to TRBJ2-3, with 7 bases lining up with TRBD1. The V gene's germline CDR1 is LGHDT and CDR2 YNNKEL (reference sequence). The CDR3 is made up of 15 amino acids. The V and J ends lost 0 bases and 0 bases, in that order; junction bases with no gene match: 0. The CDR3 loop is CASSQETGSTDTQYF. Here the CDR3 DNA reads TGTGCCAGCAGCCAAGAGACAGGGAGCACAGATACGCAGTATTTT.

This clonotype turned up a few times. The genes are TRBV18 and TRBJ2-3, with TRBD2 identical over 13 bases. Trimming at V came to 1 base and at J to 4 bases, leaving 5 bases not matched to a gene. In germline, CDR1 is KGHSH, CDR2 LQKENI. The CDR3 sequence is 17 residues long. The CDR3 DNA reads as TGTGCCAGCTCACCACGGACTAGCGGGAGAGGCGCAGATACGCAGTATTTT. This translates into CASSPRTSGRGADTQYF.

V and J are TRBV7-6 and TRBJ2-1, with 12 bases fitting TRBD2. This CDR3 is built from 16 residues. CDR1 and CDR2 from the germline V gene are SGHVS and FNYEAQ. With 4 bases clipped from V and 9 bases from J, the junction kept 10 bases outside the gene matches. The CDR3 is CASSSILAGGRGEQFF. CDR3 coding DNA: TGTGCCAGCAGCTCAATACTAGCGGGAGGACGAGGTGAGCAGTTCTTC.

This clonotype was counted only a few times. The chain combines TRBV9 with TRBJ2-7, with 9 bases that match TRBD1. CDR3 length: 15 amino acids. Per the germline V gene, CDR1 is SGDLS and CDR2 is YYNGEE. With 0 bases clipped from V and 5 bases from J, the junction kept 6 bases outside the gene matches. The CDR3 here is CASSVDGTGRDEQYF. CDR3 nucleotide sequence: TGTGCCAGCAGCGTAGATGGGACAGGGCGGGACGAGCAGTACTTC.

This clonotype was picked up a small number of times. The rearrangement uses TRBV9 and TRBJ2-2; D is uncertain. From germline, CDR1 is SGDLS and CDR2 YYNGEE. The CDR3 has 13 amino acids. Trimming cost V 2 bases and J 5 bases, with 7 bases left between them. CDR3 loop: CASSVGETGELFF. For the CDR3, the DNA is TGTGCCAGCAGCGTCGGTGAGACCGGGGAGCTGTTTTTT.

The sample holds many counts of this clonotype. The chain recombines TRBV12-3 or TRBV12-4 with TRBJ1-1, with no clear D. The CDR3 spans 10 residues. V dropped 9 bases and J dropped 6 bases, with 8 bases sitting between them. CDR3 amino acids: CASSGSEAFF. The CDR3 DNA follows: TGTGCCAGTTCCGGCTCTGAAGCTTTCTTT.

This clonotype was observed a few times. The V and J genes are TRBV9 and TRBJ2-7, with unresolved D. Germline CDR1 and CDR2: SGDLS and YYNGEE. The CDR3 totals 14 residues. V lost 4 bases and J 2 bases, leaving 13 bases between the germline ends. Written as DNA, the CDR3 is TGTGCCAGCAGCATCAGGCCTGGCCCCTACGAGCAGTACTTC. Translated, it gives CASSIRPGPYEQYF.